This T cell receptor (beta chain) originates from a study of blood T cell repertoires in COVID-19. Study-wide context: The samples span acute and convalescent COVID-19 from the United States, Italy and Spain. Sources were T cells, B-cell-depleted T cells, or PBMCs; the material itself was cDNA or gDNA.

This CDR3 is built from 13 residues. The germline V gene has CDR1 MNHEY and CDR2 SVGAGI. V was trimmed by 9 bases and J by 9 bases, leaving 15 bases between them. Original processing notes: Estimates of nucleated cell counts were drawn from the amplification of reference gene primers. Profiling relied on immunoSEQ multiplex PCR, and the TCRdb table lists in-frame clones only, not all of them. D and trimming were read from the DNA, whereas the V and J calls and clone size are those reported in that table. The data contain hundreds of thousands of clones, more than 85% of them seen just once; the ten biggest clones take up roughly 5%.

Sequenced sample: peripheral blood. V is TRBV6-5 and J is TRBJ1-6; no firm D call. This TCR was recovered from a man between 35 and 55 years old with acute or convalescent COVID-19. Here the CDR3 DNA reads TGTGCCAGTTTTGAGAGGGTCGCTTCACCCCTCCACTTT. It encodes CASFERVASPLHF.